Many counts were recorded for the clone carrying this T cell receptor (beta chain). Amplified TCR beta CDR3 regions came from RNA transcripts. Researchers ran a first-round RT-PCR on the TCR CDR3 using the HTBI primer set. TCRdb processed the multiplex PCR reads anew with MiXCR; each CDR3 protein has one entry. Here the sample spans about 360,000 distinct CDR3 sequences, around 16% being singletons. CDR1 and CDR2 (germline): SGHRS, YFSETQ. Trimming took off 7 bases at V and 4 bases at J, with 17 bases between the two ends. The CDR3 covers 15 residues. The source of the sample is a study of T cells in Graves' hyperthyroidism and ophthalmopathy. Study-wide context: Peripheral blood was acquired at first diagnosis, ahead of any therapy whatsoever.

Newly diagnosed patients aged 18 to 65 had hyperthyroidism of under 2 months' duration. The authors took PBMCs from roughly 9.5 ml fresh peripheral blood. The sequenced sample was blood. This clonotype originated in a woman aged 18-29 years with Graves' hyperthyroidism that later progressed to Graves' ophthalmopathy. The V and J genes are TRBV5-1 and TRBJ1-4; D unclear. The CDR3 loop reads CASRRSLQDNEKLFF. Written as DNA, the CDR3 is TGCGCCAGCCGGCGGTCCTTGCAGGATAATGAAAAACTGTTTTTT.